This T cell receptor (beta chain) derives from a study of technical replicates of blood from a handful of donors. Only in-frame clones appear in the TCRdb table, and some are missing; sequencing was by immunoSEQ multiplex PCR. The table lists 65,000 to 95,000 clones, 93% of them singletons. The CDR3 runs 16 residues. V lost 7 bases and J lost 5; bases outside the gene matches: 13. Germline V lookup: CDR1 MGHDK, CDR2 SYGVNS. The receptor comes from a human donor in good health. The sample was T cells isolated from PBMCs. This chain links TRBV25-1 with TRBJ2-1, with 8 positions matching TRBD2. The CDR3 reads CASTSPRTSSNNEQFF. The CDR3 DNA sequence: TGTGCCAGCACCTCCCCGAGGACTAGCTCGAACAATGAGCAGTTCTTC.